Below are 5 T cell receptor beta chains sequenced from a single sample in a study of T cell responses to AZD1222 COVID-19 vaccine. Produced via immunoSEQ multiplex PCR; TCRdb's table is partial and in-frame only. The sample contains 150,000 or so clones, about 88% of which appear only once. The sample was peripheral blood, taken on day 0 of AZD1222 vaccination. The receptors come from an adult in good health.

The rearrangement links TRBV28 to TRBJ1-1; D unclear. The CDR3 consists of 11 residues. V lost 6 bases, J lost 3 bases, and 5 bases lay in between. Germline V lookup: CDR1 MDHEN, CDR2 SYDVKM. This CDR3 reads CASRTYTEAFF. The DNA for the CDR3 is TGTGCCAGCAGGACTTACACTGAAGCTTTCTTT. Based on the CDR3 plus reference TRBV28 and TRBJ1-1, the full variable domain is DVKVTQSSRYLVKRTGEKVFLECVQDMDHENMFWYRQDPGLGLRLIYFSYDVKMKEKGDIPEGYSVSREKKERFSLILESASTNQTSMYLCASRTYTEAFFGQGTRLTVV.

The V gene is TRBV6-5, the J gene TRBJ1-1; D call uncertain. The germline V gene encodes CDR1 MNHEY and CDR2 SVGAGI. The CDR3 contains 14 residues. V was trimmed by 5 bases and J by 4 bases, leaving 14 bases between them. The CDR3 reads CASSTRRRRTEAFF. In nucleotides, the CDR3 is TGTGCCAGCAGTACCCGCCGGCGGCGCACTGAAGCTTTCTTT.

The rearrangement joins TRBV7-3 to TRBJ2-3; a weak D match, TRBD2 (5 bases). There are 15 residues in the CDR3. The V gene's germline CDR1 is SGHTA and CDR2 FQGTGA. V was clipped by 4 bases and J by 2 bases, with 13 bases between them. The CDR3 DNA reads TGTGCCAGCAGCTCCCGAGGGCATCTCACAGATACGCAGTATTTT. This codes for CASSSRGHLTDTQYF.

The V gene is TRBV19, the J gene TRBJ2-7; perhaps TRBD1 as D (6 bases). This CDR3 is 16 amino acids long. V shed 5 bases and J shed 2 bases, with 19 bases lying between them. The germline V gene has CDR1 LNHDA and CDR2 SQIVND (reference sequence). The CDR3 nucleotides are TGTGCCAGTAGTTATTCGGGACAATTGGGGACCTACGAGCAGTACTTC. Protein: CASSYSGQLGTYEQYF.

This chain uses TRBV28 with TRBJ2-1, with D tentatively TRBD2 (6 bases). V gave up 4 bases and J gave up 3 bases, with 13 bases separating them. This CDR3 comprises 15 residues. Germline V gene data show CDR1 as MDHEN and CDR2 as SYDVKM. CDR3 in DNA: TGTGCCAGCAGTTCTGGGCGGCGGGGCTACAATGAGCAGTTCTTC. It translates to CASSSGRRGYNEQFF.